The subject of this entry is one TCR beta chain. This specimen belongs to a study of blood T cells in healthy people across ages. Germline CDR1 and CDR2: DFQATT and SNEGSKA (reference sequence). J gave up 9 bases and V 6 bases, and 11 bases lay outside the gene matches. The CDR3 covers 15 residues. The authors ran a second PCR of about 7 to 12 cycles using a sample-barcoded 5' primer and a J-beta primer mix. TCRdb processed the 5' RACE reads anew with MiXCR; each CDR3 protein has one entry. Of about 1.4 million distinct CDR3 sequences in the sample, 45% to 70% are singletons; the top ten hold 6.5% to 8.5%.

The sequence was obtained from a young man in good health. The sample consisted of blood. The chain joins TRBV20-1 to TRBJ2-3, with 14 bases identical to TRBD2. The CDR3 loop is CSARTSGGIRVTQYF. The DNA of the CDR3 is TGCAGTGCCCGGACTAGCGGGGGGATAAGAGTCACGCAGTATTTT.